A single T cell receptor (beta chain) is shown here with its context. These data belong to a study of cytomegalovirus exposure and HLA in healthy donors. Per the germline V gene, CDR1 is SNHLY and CDR2 is FYNNEI. V shed 6 bases and J shed 2 bases, with 7 bases lying between them. The CDR3 is 12 amino acids. A multiplex PCR was run with 60 Vbeta primers and 13 Jbeta primers. The data were produced by immunoSEQ multiplex PCR, yet TCRdb's version contains in-frame clones alone and is incomplete. Of approximately 150,000 clones listed, around 75% are singletons. The sequenced material came from PBMCs. The V and J genes are TRBV2 and TRBJ1-2; D perhaps matches TRBD1 (5 bases). This receptor was identified in a man younger than 35 in good health and CMV-seropositive. This CDR3 reads CASRGGNYGYTF. CDR3 bases: TGTGCCAGCAGGGGGGGAAACTATGGCTACACCTTC.